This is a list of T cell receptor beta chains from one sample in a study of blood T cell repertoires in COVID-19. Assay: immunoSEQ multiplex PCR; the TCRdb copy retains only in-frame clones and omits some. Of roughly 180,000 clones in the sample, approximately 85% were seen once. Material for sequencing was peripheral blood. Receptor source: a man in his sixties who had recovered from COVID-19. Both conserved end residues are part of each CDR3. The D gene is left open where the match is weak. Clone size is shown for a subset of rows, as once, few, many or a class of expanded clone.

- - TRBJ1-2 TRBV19 TGTGCCAGTAGTACAGATCTTTATGGCTACACCTTC CASSTDLYGYTF
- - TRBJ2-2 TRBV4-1 TGCGCCAGCAGCCAAGAAAGAGGGGGGGCGAACACCGGGGAGCTGTTTTTT CASSQERGGANTGELFF
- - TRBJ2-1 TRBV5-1 TGCGCCAGCACGATAGCCAGTGAGGCCTCGTATGAGCAGTTCTTC CASTIASEASYEQFF
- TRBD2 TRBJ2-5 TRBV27 TGTGCCAGCAGTTTATGGTCTAGCGGGGGGGCCCAGTACTTC CASSLWSSGGAQYF
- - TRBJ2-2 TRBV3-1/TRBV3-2 TGTGCCAGCTCCCCCGGGGGGCCGGACACCGGGGAGCTGTTTTTT CASSPGGPDTGELFF
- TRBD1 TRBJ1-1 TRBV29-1 TGCAGCGTGGGGACAGGGGGCCTCACTGAAGCTTTCTTT CSVGTGGLTEAFF
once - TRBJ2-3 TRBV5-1 TGCGCCAGCAGCTCCTCCGGGACATCGGGCGATACGCAGTATTTT CASSSSGTSGDTQYF
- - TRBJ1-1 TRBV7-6 TGTGCCAGCAGCTTATTCAACCGGTCCCACCACACTGAAGCTTTCTTT CASSLFNRSHHTEAFF
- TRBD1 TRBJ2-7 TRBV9 TGTGCCAGCAGCGTCAAGGGACAGAACTACGAGCAGTACTTC CASSVKGQNYEQYF
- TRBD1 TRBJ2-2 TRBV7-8 TGTGCCAGCAGCCCTGACAGGGGATGGTCCGGGGAGCTGTTTTTT CASSPDRGWSGELFF
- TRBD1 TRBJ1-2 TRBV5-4 TGTGCCAGCAGCTTGGCCGGACAGGGACCCTTAGGCTATGGCTACACCTTC CASSLAGQGPLGYGYTF
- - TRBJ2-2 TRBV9 TGTGCCAGCATGCAGGGGATAAACACCGGGGAGCTGTTTTTT CASMQGINTGELFF
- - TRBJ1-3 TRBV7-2 TGTGCCAGCAGCTTAGTGCTGGTCACAGGAGTATCCTCTGGAAACACCATATATTTT CASSLVLVTGVSSGNTIYF
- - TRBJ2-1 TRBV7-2 TGTGCCAGCAGCTTAGTAGGGGTAGGGTTTAATGAGCAGTTCTTC CASSLVGVGFNEQFF
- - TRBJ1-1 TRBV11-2 TGTGCCAGCAGTGGGGACTCTGGCCTCCGATTGAACACTGAAGCTTTCTTT CASSGDSGLRLNTEAFF
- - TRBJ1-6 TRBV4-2 TGTGCCAGCAGCCAAGGAGCGGGGAGGGAAAATTCACCCCTCCACTTT CASSQGAGRENSPLHF
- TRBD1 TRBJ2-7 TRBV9 TGTGCCAGCAGCGCGACTGGACAGGGCGAGCAGTACTTC CASSATGQGEQYF
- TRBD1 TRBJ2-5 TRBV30 TGTGCCTTCAAAAGCAGGGGGCCAGAGACCCAGTACTTC CAFKSRGPETQYF
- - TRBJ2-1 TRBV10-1 TGCGCCAGCAGTGACCCCCCGGGCGGGGCGTCGAGTGAGCAGTTCTTC CASSDPPGGASSEQFF
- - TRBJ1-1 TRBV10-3 TGTGCCATCGGCGATCCGACACAAAACACTGAAGCTTTCTTT CAIGDPTQNTEAFF
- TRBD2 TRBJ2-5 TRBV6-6 TGTGCCAGCAGGGGTAGCGGGGCCTTTGAGGTGTCCCAGTACTTC CASRGSGAFEVSQYF
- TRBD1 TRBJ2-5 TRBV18 TGTGCCAGCTCACCACCCCGGGACAGTCGGCAAGAGACCCAGTACTTC CASSPPRDSRQETQYF
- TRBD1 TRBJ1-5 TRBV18 TGTGCCAGCTCAGACGGGACAGGGGGCGACCAGCCCCAGCATTTT CASSDGTGGDQPQHF
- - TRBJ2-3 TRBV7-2 TGTGCCAGCAGCTTAGGGCTAGATACGCAGTATTTT CASSLGLDTQYF
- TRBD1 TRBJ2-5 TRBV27 TGTGCCAGCCGGAGGTGGGGGGACAGGATTAAAGAGACCCAGTACTTC CASRRWGDRIKETQYF
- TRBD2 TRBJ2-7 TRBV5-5 TGTGCCAGCAGCTTGGGGACTAGCGGAACCCCCTACGAGCAGTACTTC CASSLGTSGTPYEQYF
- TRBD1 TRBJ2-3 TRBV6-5 TGTGCCAGCAGTTCCGAGACAGGGCGCACAGATACGCAGTATTTT CASSSETGRTDTQYF
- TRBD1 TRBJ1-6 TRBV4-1 TGCGCCAGCAGCCTTAACAGGGGAAGTTCACCCCTCCACTTT CASSLNRGSSPLHF
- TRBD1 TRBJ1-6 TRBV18 TGTGCCAGCTCACCGGTCACACACGCGGGACAGGGAAGAAGTTCACCCCTCCACTTT CASSPVTHAGQGRSSPLHF
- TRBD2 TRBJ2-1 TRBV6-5 TGTGCCAGCGCACCTAGCGGGACGTACAATGAGCAGTTCTTC CASAPSGTYNEQFF
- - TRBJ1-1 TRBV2 TGTGCCAGCAGGGAGGGACTTGAAGCTTTCTTT CASREGLEAFF
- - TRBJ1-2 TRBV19 TGTGCCAGTACGGGCAGGGCCTATGGCTACACCTTC CASTGRAYGYTF
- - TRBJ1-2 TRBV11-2 TGTGCCAGCAGCTTGGGGGGAAACTATGGCTACACCTTC CASSLGGNYGYTF
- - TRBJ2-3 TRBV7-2 TGTGCCAGCAGCTTCGTGAGGGATACGCAGTATTTT CASSFVRDTQYF
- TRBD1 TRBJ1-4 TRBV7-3 TGTGCCAGCAGTAAAGGACAGGGCCCTAATGAAAAACTGTTTTTT CASSKGQGPNEKLFF
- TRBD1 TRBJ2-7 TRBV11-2 TGTGCCAGCAGCTTCGATACAGGGGAGAGCTCCTACGAGCAGTACTTC CASSFDTGESSYEQYF
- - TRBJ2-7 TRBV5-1 TGCGCCAGCAGCTTGGTGGAGACAGGAGCCTACGAGCAGTACTTC CASSLVETGAYEQYF
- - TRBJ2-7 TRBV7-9 TGTGCCAGCAGCTCAGGAGTGGAGGGCTACGAGCAGTACTTC CASSSGVEGYEQYF
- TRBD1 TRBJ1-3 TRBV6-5 TGTGCCAGCAGTCGGGACAGACGCTCTGGAAACACCATATATTTT CASSRDRRSGNTIYF
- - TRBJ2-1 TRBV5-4 TGTGCCAGCAGCTCAGGACAGAGCGCCTCCAATGAGCAGTTCTTC CASSSGQSASNEQFF
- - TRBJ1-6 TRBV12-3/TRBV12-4 TGTGCCAGCAGTTCAGGGGAAAATTCACCCCTCCACTTT CASSSGENSPLHF
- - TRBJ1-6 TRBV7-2 TGTGCCAGCAGTCCAGGCGGGGTGGCCTATAATTCACCCCTCCACTTT CASSPGGVAYNSPLHF
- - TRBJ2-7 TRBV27 TGTGCCAGCGGCTGGGGGCGAGAGCAGTACTTC CASGWGREQYF
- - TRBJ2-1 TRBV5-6 TGTGCCAGCAGCTTAGCTAAACAGAGCTCCTACAATGAGCAGTTCTTC CASSLAKQSSYNEQFF
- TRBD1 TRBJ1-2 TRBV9 TGTGCCAGCAGCCTAGCCCCAGCAGACAGGGGATCTGGCTACACCTTC CASSLAPADRGSGYTF
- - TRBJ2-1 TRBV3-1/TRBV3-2 TGTGCCAGCAGCCTGAAATCCGGGACTCGATACCGCTCCTACAATGAGCAGTTCTTC CASSLKSGTRYRSYNEQFF
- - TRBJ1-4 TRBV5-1 TGCGCCAGCAGCCCCACAGCTTCTAATGAAAAACTGTTTTTT CASSPTASNEKLFF
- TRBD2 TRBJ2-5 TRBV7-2 TGTGCCAGCAGAGTTGGACTAGCGGGGGGGCAAGAGACCCAGTACTTC CASRVGLAGGQETQYF
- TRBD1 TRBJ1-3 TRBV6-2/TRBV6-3 TGTGCCAGCAGTGTCGTACCCCGGACAGGGAGCGGAAACACCATATATTTT CASSVVPRTGSGNTIYF